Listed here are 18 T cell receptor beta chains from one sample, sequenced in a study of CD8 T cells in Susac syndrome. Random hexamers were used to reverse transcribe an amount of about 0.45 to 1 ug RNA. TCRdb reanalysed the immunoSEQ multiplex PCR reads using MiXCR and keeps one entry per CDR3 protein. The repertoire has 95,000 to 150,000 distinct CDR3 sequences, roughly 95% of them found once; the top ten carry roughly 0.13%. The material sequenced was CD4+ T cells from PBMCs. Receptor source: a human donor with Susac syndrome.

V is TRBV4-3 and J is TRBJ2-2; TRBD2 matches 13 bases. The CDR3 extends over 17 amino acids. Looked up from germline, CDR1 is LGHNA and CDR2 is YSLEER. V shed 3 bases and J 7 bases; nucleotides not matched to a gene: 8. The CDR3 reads CASSQELAGGPSGELFF. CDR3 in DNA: TGCGCCAGCAGCCAGGAACTAGCGGGAGGGCCTAGCGGGGAGCTGTTTTTT.

The CDR3 DNA reads TGCAGCGTTGATCAACAGAGTTATGGCTACACCTTC. As protein: CSVDQQSYGYTF. The chain has TRBV29-1 and TRBJ1-2, with D uncertain. The CDR3 has 12 amino acids. Trimming removed 3 bases from V and 5 bases from J, with 10 bases in between. Germline V gives CDR1 SQVTM, CDR2 ANQGSEA.

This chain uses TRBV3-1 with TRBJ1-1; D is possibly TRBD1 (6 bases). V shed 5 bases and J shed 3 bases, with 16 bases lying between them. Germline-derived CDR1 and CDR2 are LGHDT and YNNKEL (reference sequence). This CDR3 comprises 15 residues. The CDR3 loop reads CASSKVGGRHTEAFF. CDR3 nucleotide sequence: TGTGCCAGCAGCAAAGTCGGGGGGCGTCACACTGAAGCTTTCTTT. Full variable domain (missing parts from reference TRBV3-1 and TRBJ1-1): DTAVSQTPKYLVTQMGNDKSIKCEQNLGHDTMYWYKQDSKKFLKIMFSYNNKELIINETVPNRFSPKSPDKAHLNLHINSLELGDSAVYFCASSKVGGRHTEAFFGQGTRLTVV.

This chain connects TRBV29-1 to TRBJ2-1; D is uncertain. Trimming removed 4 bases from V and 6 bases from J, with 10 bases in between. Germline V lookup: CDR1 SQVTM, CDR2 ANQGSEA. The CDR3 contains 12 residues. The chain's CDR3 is CSVAVGINEQFF. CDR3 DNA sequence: TGCAGCGTTGCAGTAGGTATCAATGAGCAGTTCTTC.

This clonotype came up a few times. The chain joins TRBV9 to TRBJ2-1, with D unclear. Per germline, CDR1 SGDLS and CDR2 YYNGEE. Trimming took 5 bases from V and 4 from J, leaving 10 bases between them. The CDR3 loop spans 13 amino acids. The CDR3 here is CASSVGVYNEQFF. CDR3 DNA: TGTGCCAGCAGTGTTGGGGTATACAATGAGCAGTTCTTC.

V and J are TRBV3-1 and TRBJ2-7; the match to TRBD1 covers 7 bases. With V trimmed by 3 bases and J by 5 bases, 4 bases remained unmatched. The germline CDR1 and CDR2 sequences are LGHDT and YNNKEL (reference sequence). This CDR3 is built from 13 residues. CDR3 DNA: TGTGCCAGCAGCCAGTACAGGGGCCACGAGCAGTACTTC. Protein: CASSQYRGHEQYF.

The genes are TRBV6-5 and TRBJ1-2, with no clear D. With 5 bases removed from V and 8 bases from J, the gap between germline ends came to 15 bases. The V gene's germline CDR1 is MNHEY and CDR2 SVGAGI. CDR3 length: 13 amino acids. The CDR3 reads CASSTLMARGYTF. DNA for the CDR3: TGTGCCAGCAGTACCTTGATGGCACGGGGCTACACCTTC.

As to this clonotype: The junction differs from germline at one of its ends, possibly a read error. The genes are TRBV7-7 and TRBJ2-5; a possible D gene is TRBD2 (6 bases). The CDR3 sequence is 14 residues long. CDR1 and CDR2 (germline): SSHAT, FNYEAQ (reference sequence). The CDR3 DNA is TGTGCTAGCAGCTCAACCGGGACTGGAGAGACCCAGTACTTC. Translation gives CASSSTGTGETQYF.

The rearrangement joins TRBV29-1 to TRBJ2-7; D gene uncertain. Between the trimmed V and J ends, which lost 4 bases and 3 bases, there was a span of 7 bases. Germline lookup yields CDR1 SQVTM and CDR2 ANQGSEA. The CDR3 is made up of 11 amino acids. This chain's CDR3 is CSVGWGYEQYF. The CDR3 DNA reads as TGCAGCGTTGGATGGGGCTACGAGCAGTACTTC.

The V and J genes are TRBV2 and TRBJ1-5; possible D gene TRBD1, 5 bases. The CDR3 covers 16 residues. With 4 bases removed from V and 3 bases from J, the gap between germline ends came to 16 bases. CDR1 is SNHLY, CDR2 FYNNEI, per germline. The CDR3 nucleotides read TGTGCCAGCAGTGGCCGGGGGGTTTCAAACAATCAGCCCCAGCATTTT. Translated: CASSGRGVSNNQPQHF.

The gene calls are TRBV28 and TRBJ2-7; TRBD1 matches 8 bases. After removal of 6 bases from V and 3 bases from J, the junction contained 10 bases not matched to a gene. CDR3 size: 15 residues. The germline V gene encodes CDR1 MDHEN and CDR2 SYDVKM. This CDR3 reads CASSSSGTGSYEQYF. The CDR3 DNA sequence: TGTGCCAGCAGCTCCTCCGGGACAGGAAGCTACGAGCAGTACTTC.

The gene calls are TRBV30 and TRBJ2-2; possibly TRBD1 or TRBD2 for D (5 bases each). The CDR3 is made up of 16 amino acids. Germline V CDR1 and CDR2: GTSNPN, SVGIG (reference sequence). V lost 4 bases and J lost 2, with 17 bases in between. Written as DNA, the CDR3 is TGTGCCTGGACCCCCAGGGAGCGAGCAAACACCGGGGAGCTGTTTTTT. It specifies CAWTPRERANTGELFF. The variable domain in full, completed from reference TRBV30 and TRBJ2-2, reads SQTIHQWPATLVQPVGSPLSLECTVEGTSNPNLYWYRQAAGRGLQLLFYSVGIGQISSEVPQNLSASRPQDRQFILSSKKLLLSDSGFYLCAWTPRERANTGELFFGEGSRLTVL.

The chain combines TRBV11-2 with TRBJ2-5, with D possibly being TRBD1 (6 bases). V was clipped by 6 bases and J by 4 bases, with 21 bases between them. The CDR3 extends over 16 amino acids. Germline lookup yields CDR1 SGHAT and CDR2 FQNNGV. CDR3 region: CASSIGGRGRPETQYF. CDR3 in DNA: TGTGCCAGCAGTATAGGCGGCAGGGGTCGTCCAGAGACCCAGTACTTC.

The CDR3: CASSEDQSSYNEQFF. The CDR3 nucleotides read TGTGCCAGCAGCGAGGACCAGAGCTCCTACAATGAGCAGTTCTTC. The chain is built from TRBV9 and TRBJ2-1, with no clear D. Trimming pared 3 bases from V and 0 bases from J, leaving 10 bases between. The germline gives CDR1 SGDLS, CDR2 YYNGEE. The CDR3 sequence is 15 residues long.

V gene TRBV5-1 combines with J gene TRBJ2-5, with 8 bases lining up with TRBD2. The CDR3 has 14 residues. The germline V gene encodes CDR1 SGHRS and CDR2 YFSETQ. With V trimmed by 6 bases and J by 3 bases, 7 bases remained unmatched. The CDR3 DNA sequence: TGCGCCAGCAATTCCGGAGCGGGAGAAGAGACCCAGTACTTC. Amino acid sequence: CASNSGAGEETQYF.

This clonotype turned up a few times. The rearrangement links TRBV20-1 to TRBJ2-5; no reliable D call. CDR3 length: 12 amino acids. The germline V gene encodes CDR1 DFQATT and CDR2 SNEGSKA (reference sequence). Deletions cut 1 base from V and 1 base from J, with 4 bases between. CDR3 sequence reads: CSARVGQETQYF. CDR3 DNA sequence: TGCAGTGCTAGAGTCGGCCAAGAGACCCAGTACTTC.

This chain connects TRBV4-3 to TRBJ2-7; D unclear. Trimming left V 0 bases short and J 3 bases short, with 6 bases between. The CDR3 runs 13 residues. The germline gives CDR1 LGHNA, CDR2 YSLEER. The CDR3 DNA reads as TGCGCCAGCAGCCAAGAGGGATACTACGAGCAGTACTTC. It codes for CASSQEGYYEQYF.

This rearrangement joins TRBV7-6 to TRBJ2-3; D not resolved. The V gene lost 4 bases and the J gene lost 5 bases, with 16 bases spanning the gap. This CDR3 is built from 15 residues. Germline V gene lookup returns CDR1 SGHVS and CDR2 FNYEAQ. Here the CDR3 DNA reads TGTGCCAGCAGCTCGGGTGGGCCCGGTGGAGATACGCAGTATTTT. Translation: CASSSGGPGGDTQYF.